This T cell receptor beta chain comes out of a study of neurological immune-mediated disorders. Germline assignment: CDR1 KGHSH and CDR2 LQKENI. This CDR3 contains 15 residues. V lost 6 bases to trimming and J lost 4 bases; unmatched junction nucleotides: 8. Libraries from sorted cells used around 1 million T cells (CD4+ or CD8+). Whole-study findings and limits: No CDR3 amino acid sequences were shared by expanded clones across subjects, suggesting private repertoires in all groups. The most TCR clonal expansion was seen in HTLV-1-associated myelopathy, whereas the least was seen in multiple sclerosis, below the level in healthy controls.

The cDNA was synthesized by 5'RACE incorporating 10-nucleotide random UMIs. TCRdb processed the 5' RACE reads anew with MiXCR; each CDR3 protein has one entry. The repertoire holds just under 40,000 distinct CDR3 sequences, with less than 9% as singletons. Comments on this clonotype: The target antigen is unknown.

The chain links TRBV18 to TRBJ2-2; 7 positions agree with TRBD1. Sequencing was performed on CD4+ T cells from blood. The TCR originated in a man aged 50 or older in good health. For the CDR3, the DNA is TGTGCCAGCTCCCACCGGGACAGAACCACCGGGGAGCTGTTTTTT. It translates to CASSHRDRTTGELFF.